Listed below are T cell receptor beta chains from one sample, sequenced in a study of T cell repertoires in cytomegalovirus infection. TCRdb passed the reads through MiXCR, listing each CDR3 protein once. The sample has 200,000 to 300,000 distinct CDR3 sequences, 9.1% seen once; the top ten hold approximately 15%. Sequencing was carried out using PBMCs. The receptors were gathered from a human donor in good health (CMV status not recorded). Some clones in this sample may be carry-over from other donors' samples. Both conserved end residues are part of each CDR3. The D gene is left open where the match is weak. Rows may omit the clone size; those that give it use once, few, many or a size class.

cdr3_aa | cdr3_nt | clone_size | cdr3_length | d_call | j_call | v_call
CASSLNQGNEQFF | TGTGCCAGCAGCTTAAACCAGGGTAATGAGCAGTTCTTC | many | 13 | . | TRBJ2-1 | TRBV7-3
CSARETSGRYEQYF | TGCAGTGCTAGAGAGACTAGCGGGAGATACGAGCAGTACTTC | few | 14 | TRBD2 | TRBJ2-7 | TRBV20-1
CASSEQYEAFF | TGTGCCAGCAGTGAGCAGTATGAAGCTTTCTTT | . | 11 | . | TRBJ1-1 | TRBV28
CASSPRRSPLHF | TGTGCCAGCAGCCCTCGTCGTTCACCCCTCCACTTT | many | 12 | . | TRBJ1-6 | TRBV12-3/TRBV12-4
CASSPPGLAFGEQFF | TGTGCCAGCAGTCCGCCGGGACTAGCTTTTGGTGAGCAGTTCTTC | many | 15 | TRBD2 | TRBJ2-1 | TRBV25-1
CASSLEPGKPDGYTF | TGTGCCAGCAGCTTAGAACCGGGGAAGCCAGATGGCTACACCTTC | many | 15 | . | TRBJ1-2 | TRBV7-2
CASSQSVYEQYF | TGTGCCAGCAGTCAATCGGTCTACGAGCAGTACTTC | few | 12 | . | TRBJ2-7 | TRBV5-6
CASSPQGVGGYTF | TGTGCCAGCAGCCCACAGGGGGTTGGCGGCTACACCTTC | few | 13 | TRBD1 | TRBJ1-2 | TRBV7-2
CASRDGEETQYF | TGTGCCAGCAGGGACGGAGAAGAGACCCAGTACTTC | . | 12 | . | TRBJ2-5 | TRBV2
CASTTRQGNSPLHF | TGTGCCAGCACTACTCGACAGGGAAATTCACCCCTCCACTTT | many | 14 | TRBD1 | TRBJ1-6 | TRBV6-1
CASTAGGAGVNEQFF | TGTGCCAGCACAGCCGGGGGAGCGGGGGTTAATGAGCAGTTCTTC | many | 15 | TRBD2 | TRBJ2-1 | TRBV12-3/TRBV12-4
CASSRDDSSYEQYF | TGTGCCAGCAGCCGGGACGACAGCTCCTACGAGCAGTACTTC | few | 14 | . | TRBJ2-7 | TRBV28
CASSPSSGRVSNEQFF | TGTGCCAGCAGCCCCAGTAGCGGGAGAGTATCGAATGAGCAGTTCTTC | many | 16 | TRBD2 | TRBJ2-1 | TRBV7-2
CAWDQGGTEAFF | TGTGCCTGGGACCAGGGAGGGACTGAAGCTTTCTTT | . | 12 | . | TRBJ1-1 | TRBV30
CASSAMGAEAFF | TGTGCCAGCAGTGCAATGGGGGCTGAAGCTTTCTTT | many | 12 | . | TRBJ1-1 | TRBV6-1
CASSLRTKDGNQPQHF | TGTGCCAGCAGCTTACGGACCAAAGACGGGAATCAGCCCCAGCATTTT | many | 16 | . | TRBJ1-5 | TRBV7-8
CASRRLAGLTDTQYF | TGTGCCAGCAGGCGACTAGCGGGGCTCACAGATACGCAGTATTTT | many | 15 | TRBD2 | TRBJ2-3 | TRBV7-2
CASSSQKTDTQYF | TGTGCCAGCAGCTCGCAGAAAACAGATACGCAGTATTTT | many | 13 | . | TRBJ2-3 | TRBV7-2
CASSLGGQGVRYTF | TGTGCCAGCAGCTTAGGGGGACAGGGAGTTCGCTACACCTTC | many | 14 | TRBD1 | TRBJ1-2 | TRBV7-2
CASSPAEQGSYNEQFF | TGCGCCAGCAGCCCGGCGGAACAGGGCTCCTACAATGAGCAGTTCTTC | many | 16 | . | TRBJ2-1 | TRBV4-3
CASSGTGGAGQPQHF | TGTGCCAGCAGTGGGACAGGGGGCGCGGGGCAGCCCCAGCATTTT | once | 15 | TRBD1 | TRBJ1-5 | TRBV2
CASGGTNTGELFF | TGTGCCAGCGGGGGGACGAACACCGGGGAGCTGTTTTTT | . | 13 | . | TRBJ2-2 | TRBV7-2
CASSPGATGANVLTF | TGTGCCAGCAGCCCCGGGGCAACTGGGGCCAACGTCCTGACTTTC | many | 15 | . | TRBJ2-6 | TRBV7-2
CASSLKSGGIYETQYF | TGTGCCAGCAGCTTAAAGAGCGGGGGTATCTATGAGACCCAGTACTTC | many | 16 | TRBD2 | TRBJ2-5 | TRBV13
CASSSAGQIYTGELFF | TGTGCCAGCAGCTCGGCGGGACAGATCTACACCGGGGAGCTGTTTTTT | many | 16 | . | TRBJ2-2 | TRBV7-2
CASSPRTGSGAGYTF | TGCGCCAGCAGCCCACGGACAGGTTCCGGAGCCGGCTACACCTTC | . | 15 | TRBD1 | TRBJ1-2 | TRBV5-1
CASILNLGAGRADTEAFF | TGTGCCAGCATCCTAAACCTCGGCGCGGGCCGGGCGGACACTGAAGCTTTCTTT | many | 18 | . | TRBJ1-1 | TRBV7-2
CSARPNRGQDGATNEKLFF | TGCAGTGCTAGACCCAACCGAGGACAGGACGGTGCAACTAATGAAAAACTGTTTTTT | few | 19 | TRBD1 | TRBJ1-4 | TRBV20-1
CASSIEAGNTEAFF | TGTGCCAGTAGTATAGAGGCAGGGAACACTGAAGCTTTCTTT | many | 14 | . | TRBJ1-1 | TRBV19
CASSEGSNYQPQHF | TGCGCCAGCAGTGAGGGTAGTAATTATCAGCCCCAGCATTTT | . | 14 | . | TRBJ1-5 | TRBV10-2